This entry features one T cell receptor (beta chain) sequence. The antigen is not known. Using immunoSEQ multiplex PCR, the repertoire was profiled, and TCRdb retains in-frame clones only, with some absent. Here the sample spans roughly 50,000 clones, more than 75% being singletons. The sample comes from a study of a mutant IDH1 vaccine in newly diagnosed glioma. Study-wide context: Vaccinations were initiated 4-6 weeks following radiotherapy alone, or were given together with temozolomide cycles. The therapy given earlier, which was standard therapy, consisted of radiotherapy, temozolomide, or both, and most of the patients received both.

Time point described: week 47, end of study. Doses of 300 ug of mutant IDH1 20-mer peptide were given with topical imiquimod. V lost 4 bases and J 4 bases, leaving 17 bases between the germline ends. This CDR3 spans 16 amino acids. Germline-derived CDR1 and CDR2 are SGHNT and YYREEE (reference sequence). This sample comprised PBMCs, obtained from a glioma patient whose treatment included an IDH1 peptide vaccine. This clonotype was obtained from a woman in her forties with glioma. Some clones in this sample may be carry-over from other donors' samples. The chain joins TRBV5-4 to TRBJ1-4, with D possibly TRBD1 on 6 matching bases. The CDR3, as DNA: TGTGCCAGCAGCGATGGCAGGGGTAGGGTTAATGAAAAACTGTTTTTT. Translated, it gives CASSDGRGRVNEKLFF. Together with reference TRBV5-4 and TRBJ1-4, the CDR3 gives the full variable domain: ETGVTQSPTHLIKTRGQQVTLRCSSQSGHNTVSWYQQALGQGPQFIFQYYREEENGRGNFPPRFSGLQFPNYSSELNVNALELDDSALYLCASSDGRGRVNEKLFFGSGTQLSVL.